These T cell receptor beta chains were read from a single sample in a study of blood T cell repertoires in COVID-19. Here immunoSEQ multiplex PCR was the method, and the copy in TCRdb shows in-frame clones only, minus some. The data hold approximately 96,000 clones, with roughly 88% observed a single time. What was sequenced was peripheral blood. The source of these receptors is a woman aged 80 or over with acute or convalescent COVID-19. The CDR3 runs from the conserved cysteine through the conserved F or W. The D gene is left open where the match is weak. Not all rows give a size; the values are once, few, many and, for expanded clones, a class.

D gene: TRBD1
clone size: .
V gene: TRBV4-1
J gene: TRBJ2-5
CDR3 protein: CASSQAGGRGETQYF

D gene: .
clone size: .
V gene: TRBV25-1
J gene: TRBJ2-7
CDR3 protein: CASSEAGRTYEQYF

D gene: .
clone size: .
V gene: TRBV30
J gene: TRBJ1-5
CDR3 protein: CAWSRQGNQPQHF

D gene: .
clone size: .
V gene: TRBV2
J gene: TRBJ1-2
CDR3 protein: CASSEALTTYGYTF

D gene: .
clone size: .
V gene: TRBV18
J gene: TRBJ2-1
CDR3 protein: CASSPAISDNEQFF

D gene: .
clone size: .
V gene: TRBV7-9
J gene: TRBJ1-1
CDR3 protein: CASSPPGLTGVSTEAFF

D gene: TRBD2
clone size: once
V gene: TRBV30
J gene: TRBJ2-7
CDR3 protein: CAWNGGASYEQYF

D gene: .
clone size: .
V gene: TRBV5-4
J gene: TRBJ2-1
CDR3 protein: CASSLGGQASYNEQFF

D gene: TRBD1
clone size: .
V gene: TRBV19
J gene: TRBJ2-2
CDR3 protein: CASSIPRGTGELFF

D gene: .
clone size: .
V gene: TRBV18
J gene: TRBJ1-1
CDR3 protein: CASSPPRSSNTEAFF

D gene: .
clone size: once
V gene: TRBV20-1
J gene: TRBJ1-4
CDR3 protein: CSARPGEKLFF

D gene: .
clone size: .
V gene: TRBV5-1
J gene: TRBJ2-3
CDR3 protein: CASSPTATPPTDTQYF

D gene: TRBD1
clone size: .
V gene: TRBV6-6
J gene: TRBJ2-7
CDR3 protein: CASSYLGQAYEQYF

D gene: .
clone size: .
V gene: TRBV7-2
J gene: TRBJ1-5
CDR3 protein: CASSKGSGNYQPQHF

D gene: .
clone size: .
V gene: TRBV12-2
J gene: TRBJ2-7
CDR3 protein: CAVTEYYEQYF

D gene: .
clone size: .
V gene: TRBV19
J gene: TRBJ1-1
CDR3 protein: CASSISLMNTEAFF

D gene: TRBD1
clone size: .
V gene: TRBV7-3
J gene: TRBJ1-1
CDR3 protein: CASSPQGGGNTEAFF

D gene: TRBD1
clone size: .
V gene: TRBV6-5
J gene: TRBJ2-3
CDR3 protein: CAAWRAGGPDTQYF

D gene: TRBD1
clone size: .
V gene: TRBV10-2
J gene: TRBJ2-1
CDR3 protein: CASRMGNTGDEQFF

D gene: .
clone size: .
V gene: TRBV12-3/TRBV12-4
J gene: TRBJ1-2
CDR3 protein: CASSSYGYTF